A selection of T cell receptor beta chains follows, all from one sample in a study of blood T cell repertoires in COVID-19. Clones were sequenced by immunoSEQ multiplex PCR, and TCRdb holds only the in-frame ones, with some missing. Of 210,000 or so clones detected, approximately 84% appear once; the ten largest clones hold about 5.1%. The sample taken for sequencing was peripheral blood. The receptors here all came from a woman in her 70s with active or convalescent COVID-19. The CDR3 runs from the conserved cysteine through the conserved F or W. The order of the fields is clone size, D gene, J gene, V gene, CDR3 DNA, CDR3 protein. The D gene is left open where the match is weak. Not every row has a clone size; where given, it reads once, few, many or a size class.

>-|TRBD2|TRBJ2-1|TRBV5-1
TGCGCCAGCAGCCAGAGACTAGCGGGTTCCTACAATGAGCAGTTCTTC
CASSQRLAGSYNEQFF
>-|-|TRBJ2-7|TRBV7-2
TGTGCCAGCAGCTTAAATCGGTACGAGCAGTACTTC
CASSLNRYEQYF
>-|-|TRBJ2-5|TRBV28
TGTGCCAGCAGCAGGGGATCTGGGGAGACCCAGTACTTC
CASSRGSGETQYF
>-|TRBD1|TRBJ1-6|TRBV7-9
TGTGCCAGCAGCTTAGTTACAGGGGCTAATTCACCCCTCCACTTT
CASSLVTGANSPLHF
>-|-|TRBJ2-7|TRBV6-5
TGTGCCAGCAGTCCCAGGACAGAAAAGTCCGGGCAGTACTTC
CASSPRTEKSGQYF
>-|-|TRBJ2-7|TRBV18
TGTGCCAGCTCACCCACCTCCGGCTACGAGCAGTACTTC
CASSPTSGYEQYF
>-|TRBD2|TRBJ2-2|TRBV5-1
TGCGCCAGCAGCTCAATTAGCGGGATTAACACCGGGGAGCTGTTTTTT
CASSSISGINTGELFF
>-|-|TRBJ1-1|TRBV6-5
TGTGCCAGCAGTTACTCGACACAATTTGGGACTGAAGCTTTCTTT
CASSYSTQFGTEAFF
>-|-|TRBJ2-7|TRBV20-1
TGCAGTGCTAGAGATGGGAGCGAGCAGTACTTC
CSARDGSEQYF
>-|-|TRBJ2-6|TRBV6-5
TGTGCCAGCAGTTACCTCTCTGGGGCCAACGTCCTGACTTTC
CASSYLSGANVLTF
>-|-|TRBJ1-2|TRBV18
TGTGCCAGCTCACCTAAATACAGGGCAGACTATGGCTACACCTTC
CASSPKYRADYGYTF
>-|-|TRBJ2-7|TRBV1
TGCACCAGCAGCCCCACCCTAGCTTTTGCCTCCTACGAGCAGTACTTC
CTSSPTLAFASYEQYF
>-|-|TRBJ1-1|TRBV3-1/TRBV3-2
TGTGCCAGCAGCCAAGAATTTCGACTAAACACTGAAGCTTTCTTT
CASSQEFRLNTEAFF
>-|TRBD2|TRBJ2-1|TRBV3-1/TRBV3-2
TGTGCCAGCAGCCAAGATTTTGGAGCGGGACGCTCCTACAATGAGCAGTTCTTC
CASSQDFGAGRSYNEQFF
>-|-|TRBJ2-7|TRBV12-3/TRBV12-4
TGTGCCAGCAGTTTCACTCGGTCCCACGAGCAGTACTTC
CASSFTRSHEQYF
>-|-|TRBJ1-5|TRBV28
TGTGCCAGCAGTGGCTTCAATCAGCCCCAGCATTTT
CASSGFNQPQHF
>-|-|TRBJ2-7|TRBV10-3
TGTGCCATCAGTGATGTCGACCCAGGCTCCTACGAGCAGTACTTC
CAISDVDPGSYEQYF
>-|TRBD1|TRBJ1-1|TRBV7-9
TGTGCCAGCTCCCGGACAGGGGATAGCGCTTTCTTT
CASSRTGDSAFF
>-|TRBD1|TRBJ1-4|TRBV9
TGTGCCAGCAGCGAGTCACAGGGGGCAGGGGAAAAACTGTTTTTT
CASSESQGAGEKLFF
>-|TRBD1|TRBJ2-4|TRBV27
TGTGCCAGCAGGCGAAACAGGGGCGGTATTCAGTACTTC
CASRRNRGGIQYF
>-|TRBD2|TRBJ2-1|TRBV20-1
TGCAGTGCTAGTCCTCTCCGGGGGGCTAGCGGGAACTATGAGCAGTTCTTC
CSASPLRGASGNYEQFF
>-|-|TRBJ2-7|TRBV7-2
TGTGCCAGCAGCTTAGTCCCCGTCTCCTACGAGCAGTACTTC
CASSLVPVSYEQYF
>-|TRBD1|TRBJ1-2|TRBV7-9
TGTGCCAGCGGGGGGACAGGGGGAGGCTACACCTTC
CASGGTGGGYTF
>once|-|TRBJ2-3|TRBV5-4
TGTGCCAGTAAGAACCAGGGGGGAACAGATACGCAGTATTTT
CASKNQGGTDTQYF
>-|-|TRBJ1-1|TRBV5-1
TGCGCCAGCAGCTTGGGGGCGCAGACCACTGAAGCTTTCTTT
CASSLGAQTTEAFF
>once|TRBD1|TRBJ1-1|TRBV6-2/TRBV6-3
TGTGCCAGCAGTCAAACAGGGGGCGAAGCTTTCTTT
CASSQTGGEAFF
>few|-|TRBJ2-7|TRBV29-1
TGCAGCGTTTGGGGGCGTCGTGGGGATCCCGACGAGCAGTACTTC
CSVWGRRGDPDEQYF
>once|-|TRBJ2-7|TRBV13
TGTGCCAGCAGCCCTCAGCTAGCCAATAATCCCTACGAGCAGTACTTC
CASSPQLANNPYEQYF
>-|-|TRBJ2-7|TRBV6-5
TGTGCCAGCACCAGGGGGTTTAGCGGCTCCTACGAGCAGTACTTC
CASTRGFSGSYEQYF
>-|-|TRBJ2-7|TRBV28
TGTGCCAGCAGTTTGCAGAAACCCTACGAGCAGTACTTC
CASSLQKPYEQYF
>-|TRBD2|TRBJ2-3|TRBV18
TGTGCCAGCTCACCATCACTAGCGGGAGGGACTACAGATACGCAGTATTTT
CASSPSLAGGTTDTQYF
>-|-|TRBJ1-2|TRBV6-5
TGTGCCAGCAGCCCGAGACAGGATTATGGCTACACCTTC
CASSPRQDYGYTF
>-|TRBD1|TRBJ1-1|TRBV5-1
TGCGCCAGCAGCAGAGACAGGGGGGTGAACACTGAAGCTTTCTTT
CASSRDRGVNTEAFF
>-|-|TRBJ2-7|TRBV6-5
TGTGCCAGCAGCCAATCTAGGGGCCCCTACGAGCAGTACTTC
CASSQSRGPYEQYF
>-|TRBD2|TRBJ2-7|TRBV6-6
TGTGCCAGCAGTTACTCCGGGACTAAATACGAGCAGTACTTC
CASSYSGTKYEQYF